This T cell receptor beta chain was profiled in a study of early T cells in non-severe SARS-CoV-2 infection. Study as a whole: Chains stayed unpaired after sequencing of bulk RNA from unsorted whole blood. Notes on the study in general: CD4 and private specificities were missed by VDJdb matching, which favored anti-spike CD8 responses.

Trimming shortened V by 2 bases and J by 3 bases, and 5 bases separated the two germline ends. The germline CDR1 and CDR2 sequences are SGHAT and FQNNGV. The CDR3 sequence is 12 residues long. In its sample, this clonotype was seen a few times. The antigen remains unidentified. Unique molecular identifier tags were affixed to discrete cDNA molecules. TCRdb used MiXCR to reprocess the 5' RACE reads, holding one entry per CDR3 protein. In the table there are over 85,000 distinct CDR3 sequences, 16% of which are singletons. Source material: whole blood. V and J are TRBV11-2 and TRBJ2-7; no clear D. This clonotype originated in an adult who was a healthcare worker with PCR-confirmed SARS-CoV-2 infection or an uninfected control (not recorded which). CDR3: CASSLIGYEQYF. The CDR3 DNA follows: TGTGCCAGCAGCTTAATTGGCTACGAGCAGTACTTC.